The TCR beta chain under discussion was sequenced for a study of blood T cell repertoires in COVID-19. Study in general: Samples came from the United States, Italy and Spain, spanning acute and convalescent COVID-19. PBMCs, B-cell-depleted T cells, or T cells provided the cDNA or gDNA that made up the material.

V lost 7 bases to trimming and J lost 5 bases; unmatched junction nucleotides: 11. CDR3 length equals 16 residues. From germline, CDR1 is MDHEN and CDR2 SYDVKM. Original processing notes: Counts of nucleated cells, estimated from reference gene primer amplification, were obtained. TCRdb's table, derived via immunoSEQ multiplex PCR, lists solely in-frame clones and lacks some. V, J and clone size were drawn from that table, and D and trimming were deduced from the DNA. The table has about 260,000 clones, 70% to 90% seen once. Sequencing used peripheral blood. This clonotype was sampled from a human donor in a cohort sampled during active COVID-19. This chain uses TRBV28 with TRBJ2-5; 12 nucleotides agree with TRBD2. CDR3 protein: CASTAALAGGWETQYF. CDR3 nucleotide sequence: TGTGCCAGCACTGCAGCACTAGCGGGAGGTTGGGAGACCCAGTACTTC.